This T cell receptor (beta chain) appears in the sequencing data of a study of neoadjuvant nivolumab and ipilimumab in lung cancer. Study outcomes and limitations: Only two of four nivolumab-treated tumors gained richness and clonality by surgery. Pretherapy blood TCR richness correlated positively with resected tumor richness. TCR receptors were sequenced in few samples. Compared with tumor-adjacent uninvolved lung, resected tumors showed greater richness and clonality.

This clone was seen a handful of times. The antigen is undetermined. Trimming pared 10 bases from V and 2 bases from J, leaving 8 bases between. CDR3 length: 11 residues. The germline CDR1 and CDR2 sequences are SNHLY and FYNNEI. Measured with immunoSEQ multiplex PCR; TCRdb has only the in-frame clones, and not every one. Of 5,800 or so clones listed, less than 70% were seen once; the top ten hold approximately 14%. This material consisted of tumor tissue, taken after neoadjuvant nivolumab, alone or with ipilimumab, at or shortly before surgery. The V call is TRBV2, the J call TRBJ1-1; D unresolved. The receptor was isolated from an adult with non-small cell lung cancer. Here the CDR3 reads CANLPNTEAFF. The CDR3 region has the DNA TGTGCCAACCTTCCCAACACTGAAGCTTTCTTT.